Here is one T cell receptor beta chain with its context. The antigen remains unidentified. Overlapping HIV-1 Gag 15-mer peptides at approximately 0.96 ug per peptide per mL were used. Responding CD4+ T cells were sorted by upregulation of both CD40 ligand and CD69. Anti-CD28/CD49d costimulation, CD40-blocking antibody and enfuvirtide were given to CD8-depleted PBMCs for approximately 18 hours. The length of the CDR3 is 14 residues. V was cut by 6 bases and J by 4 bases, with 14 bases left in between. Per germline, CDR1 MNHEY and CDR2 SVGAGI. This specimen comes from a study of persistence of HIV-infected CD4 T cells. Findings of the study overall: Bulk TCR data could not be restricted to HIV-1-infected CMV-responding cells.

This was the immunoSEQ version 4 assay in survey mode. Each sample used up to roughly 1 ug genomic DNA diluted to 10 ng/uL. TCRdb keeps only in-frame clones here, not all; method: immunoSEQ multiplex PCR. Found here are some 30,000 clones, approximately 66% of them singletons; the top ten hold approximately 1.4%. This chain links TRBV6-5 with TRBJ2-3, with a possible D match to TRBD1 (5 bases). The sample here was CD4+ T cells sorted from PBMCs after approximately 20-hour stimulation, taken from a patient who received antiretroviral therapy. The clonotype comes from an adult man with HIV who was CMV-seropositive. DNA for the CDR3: TGTGCCAGCAGCCGACCGACAGACGCAGATACGCAGTATTTT. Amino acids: CASSRPTDADTQYF.